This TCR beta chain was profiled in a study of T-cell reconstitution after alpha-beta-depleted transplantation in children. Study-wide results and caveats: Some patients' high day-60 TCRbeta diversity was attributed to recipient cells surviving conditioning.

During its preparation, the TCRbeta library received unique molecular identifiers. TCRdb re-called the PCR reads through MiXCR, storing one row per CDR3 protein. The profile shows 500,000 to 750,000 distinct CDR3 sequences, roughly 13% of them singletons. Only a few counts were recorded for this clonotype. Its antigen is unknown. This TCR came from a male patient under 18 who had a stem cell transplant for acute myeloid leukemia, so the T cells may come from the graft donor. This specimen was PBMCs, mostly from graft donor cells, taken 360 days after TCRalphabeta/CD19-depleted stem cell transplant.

The CDR3 DNA is TGCAGTGCTTCCGTCCCGGGACAGGGCCCCGAGCAGTACTTC. Amino acids: CSASVPGQGPEQYF. The J gene is TRBJ2-7, the V gene TRBV20-1, with 9 bases lining up with TRBD1. CDR1 and CDR2 (germline): DFQATT, SNEGSKA (reference sequence). CDR3 size: 14 residues. J lost 6 bases, V lost 5 bases, and 11 bases had no gene match.